This record concerns one T cell receptor beta chain sequence. Germline V lookup: CDR1 SGHRS, CDR2 YFSETQ. This CDR3 has 17 amino acids. The ends lost 4 bases at V and 3 bases at J; junction bases unmatched: 13. This entry belongs to a study of blood T cell repertoires in COVID-19. Study-level information: Specimens from acute and convalescent COVID-19 originated in the United States, Italy and Spain.

Assay: immunoSEQ multiplex PCR; the TCRdb copy retains only in-frame clones and omits some. Among under 250,000 clones listed, 70% to 90% were seen once. The clonotype comes from a woman aged 50 to 60 with acute COVID-19. Material for sequencing was PBMCs or T cells enriched from blood (not recorded which). The chain uses TRBV5-1 and TRBJ1-1, with 9 positions matching TRBD1. DNA of the CDR3: TGCGCCAGCAGCCCGGCAACAGGGGGCGTAGGTGACACTGAAGCTTTCTTT. Translated: CASSPATGGVGDTEAFF.